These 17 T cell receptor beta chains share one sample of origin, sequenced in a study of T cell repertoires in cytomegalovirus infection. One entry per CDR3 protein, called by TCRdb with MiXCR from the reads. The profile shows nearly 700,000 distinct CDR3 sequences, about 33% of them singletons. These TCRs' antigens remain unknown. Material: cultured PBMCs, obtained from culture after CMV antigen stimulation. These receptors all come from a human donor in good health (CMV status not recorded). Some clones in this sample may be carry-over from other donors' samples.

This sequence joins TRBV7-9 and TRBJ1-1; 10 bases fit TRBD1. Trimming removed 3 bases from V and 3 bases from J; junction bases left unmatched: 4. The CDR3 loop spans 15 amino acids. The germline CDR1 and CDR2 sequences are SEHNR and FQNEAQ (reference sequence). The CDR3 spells CASSFPGQGHTEAFF. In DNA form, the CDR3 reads TGTGCCAGCAGCTTCCCGGGACAGGGGCACACTGAAGCTTTCTTT.

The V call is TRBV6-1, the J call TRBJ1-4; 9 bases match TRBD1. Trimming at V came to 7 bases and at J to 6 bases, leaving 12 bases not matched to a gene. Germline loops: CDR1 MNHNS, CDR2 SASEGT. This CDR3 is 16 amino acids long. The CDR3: CASTPLGTGNYEKLFF. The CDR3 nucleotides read TGTGCCAGCACCCCGCTAGGGACAGGGAACTATGAAAAACTGTTTTTT.

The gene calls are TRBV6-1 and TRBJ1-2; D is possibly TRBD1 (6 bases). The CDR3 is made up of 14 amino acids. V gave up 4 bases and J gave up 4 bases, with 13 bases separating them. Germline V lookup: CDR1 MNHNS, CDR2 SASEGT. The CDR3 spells CASSGTGLAYGYTF. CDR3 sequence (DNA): TGTGCCAGCAGTGGCACAGGGCTTGCCTATGGCTACACCTTC.

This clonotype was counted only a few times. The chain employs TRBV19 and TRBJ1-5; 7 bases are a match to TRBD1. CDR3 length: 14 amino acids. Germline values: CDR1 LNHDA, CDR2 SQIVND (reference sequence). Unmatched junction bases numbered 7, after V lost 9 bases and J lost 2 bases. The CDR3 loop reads CASTDRAGNQPQHF. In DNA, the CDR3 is TGTGCCAGCACCGACAGGGCGGGCAATCAGCCCCAGCATTTT.

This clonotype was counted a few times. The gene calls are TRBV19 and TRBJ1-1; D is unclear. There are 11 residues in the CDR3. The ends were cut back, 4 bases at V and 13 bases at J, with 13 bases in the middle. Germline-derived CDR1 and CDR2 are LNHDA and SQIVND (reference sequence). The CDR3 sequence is CASSTSPSVFF. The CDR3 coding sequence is TGTGCCAGTAGTACCTCCCCGTCGGTTTTCTTT.

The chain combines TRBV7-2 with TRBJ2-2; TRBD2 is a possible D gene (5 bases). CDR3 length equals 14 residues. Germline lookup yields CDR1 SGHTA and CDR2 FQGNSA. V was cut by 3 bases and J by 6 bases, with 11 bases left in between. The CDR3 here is CASSLDGKAGELFF. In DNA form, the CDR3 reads TGTGCCAGCAGCTTGGACGGGAAGGCCGGGGAGCTGTTTTTT.

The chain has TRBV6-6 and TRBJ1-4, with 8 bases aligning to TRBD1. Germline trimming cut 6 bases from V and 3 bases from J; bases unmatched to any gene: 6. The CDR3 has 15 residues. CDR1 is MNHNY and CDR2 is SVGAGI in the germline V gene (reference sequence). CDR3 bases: TGTGCCAGCAGCGCGGGACAGGTTTCTAATGAAAAACTGTTTTTT. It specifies CASSAGQVSNEKLFF.

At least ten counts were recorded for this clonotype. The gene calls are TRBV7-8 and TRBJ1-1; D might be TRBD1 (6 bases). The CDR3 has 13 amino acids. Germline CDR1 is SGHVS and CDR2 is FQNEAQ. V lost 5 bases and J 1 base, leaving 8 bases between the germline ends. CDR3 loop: CASSDRWNTEAFF. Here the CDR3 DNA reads TGTGCCAGCAGCGACAGGTGGAACACTGAAGCTTTCTTT.

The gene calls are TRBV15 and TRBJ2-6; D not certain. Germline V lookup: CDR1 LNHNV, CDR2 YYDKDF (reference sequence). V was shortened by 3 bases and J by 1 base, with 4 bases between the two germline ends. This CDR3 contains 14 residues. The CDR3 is CATSRKSGANVLTF. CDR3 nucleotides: TGTGCCACCAGCAGGAAGTCTGGGGCCAACGTCCTGACTTTC.

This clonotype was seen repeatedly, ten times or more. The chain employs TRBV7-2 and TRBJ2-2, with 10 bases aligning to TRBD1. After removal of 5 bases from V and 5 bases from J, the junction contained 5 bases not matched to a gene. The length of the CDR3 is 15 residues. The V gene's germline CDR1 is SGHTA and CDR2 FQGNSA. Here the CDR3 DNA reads TGTGCCAGCAGCCCGGACAGGGGGTCGACCGGGGAGCTGTTTTTT. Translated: CASSPDRGSTGELFF. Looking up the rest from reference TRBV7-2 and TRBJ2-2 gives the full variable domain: GAGVSQSPSNKVTEKGKDVELRCDPISGHTALYWYRQSLGQGLEFLIYFQGNSAPDKSGLPSDRFSAERTGGSVSTLTIQRTQQEDSAVYLCASSPDRGSTGELFFGEGSRLTVL.

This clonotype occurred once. For the CDR3, the DNA is TGTGCCAGTATGGGCAGAACGTACCAAGAGACCCAGTACTTC. Its protein is CASMGRTYQETQYF. The genes are TRBV19 and TRBJ2-5; D remains ambiguous. Trimming removed 7 bases from V and 0 bases from J, with 12 bases in between. CDR3 length equals 14 residues. Germline CDR1 reads LNHDA; CDR2 reads SQIVND (reference sequence). Supplemented by reference TRBV19 and TRBJ2-5, the full variable domain reads DGGITQSPKYLFRKEGQNVTLSCEQNLNHDAMYWYRQDPGQGLRLIYYSQIVNDFQKGDIAEGYSVSREKKESFPLTVTSAQKNPTAFYLCASMGRTYQETQYFGPGTRLLVL.

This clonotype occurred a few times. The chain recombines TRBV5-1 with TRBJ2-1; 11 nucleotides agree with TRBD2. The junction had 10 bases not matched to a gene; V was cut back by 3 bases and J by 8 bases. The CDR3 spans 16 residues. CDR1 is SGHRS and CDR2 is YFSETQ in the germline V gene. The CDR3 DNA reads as TGCGCCAGCAGCTCCTTCAGCACTAGCGGGAGTTATGAGCAGTTCTTC. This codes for CASSSFSTSGSYEQFF. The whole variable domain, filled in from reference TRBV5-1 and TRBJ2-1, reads KAGVTQTPRYLIKTRGQQVTLSCSPISGHRSVSWYQQTPGQGLQFLFEYFSETQRNKGNFPGRFSGRQFSNSRSEMNVSTLELGDSALYLCASSSFSTSGSYEQFFGPGTRLTVL.

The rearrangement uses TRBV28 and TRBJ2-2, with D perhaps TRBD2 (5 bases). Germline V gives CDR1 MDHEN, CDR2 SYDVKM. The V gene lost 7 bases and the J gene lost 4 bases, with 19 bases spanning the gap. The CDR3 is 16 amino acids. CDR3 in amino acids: CASTRSMGAGTGELFF. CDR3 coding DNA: TGTGCCAGCACCCGAAGTATGGGCGCGGGCACCGGGGAGCTGTTTTTT.

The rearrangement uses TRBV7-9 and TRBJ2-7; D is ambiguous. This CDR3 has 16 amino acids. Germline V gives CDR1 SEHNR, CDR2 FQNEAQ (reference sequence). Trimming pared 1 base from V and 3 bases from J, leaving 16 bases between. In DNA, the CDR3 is TGTGCCAGCAGCTTAGGGAGCCAGGCTGTCATCTACGAGCAGTACTTC. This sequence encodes CASSLGSQAVIYEQYF. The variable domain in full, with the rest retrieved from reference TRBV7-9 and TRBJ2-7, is DTGVSQNPRHKITKRGQNVTFRCDPISEHNRLYWYRQTLGQGPEFLTYFQNEAQLEKSRLLSDRFSAERPKGSFSTLEIQRTEQGDSAMYLCASSLGSQAVIYEQYFGPGTRLTVT.

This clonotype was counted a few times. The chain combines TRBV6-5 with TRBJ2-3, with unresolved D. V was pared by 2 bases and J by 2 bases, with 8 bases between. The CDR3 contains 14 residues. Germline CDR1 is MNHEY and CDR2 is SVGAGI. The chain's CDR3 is CASSYGKFTDTQYF. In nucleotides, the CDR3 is TGTGCCAGCAGTTACGGCAAATTCACAGATACGCAGTATTTT.

This chain's CDR3 is CASSYQGPPAPGGTIYF. The CDR3, as DNA: TGTGCCAGCAGTTACCAGGGGCCGCCGGCTCCTGGGGGCACCATATATTTT. The chain links TRBV6-5 to TRBJ1-3, with D tentatively TRBD1 (6 bases). Germline V gene lookup returns CDR1 MNHEY and CDR2 SVGAGI. The CDR3 contains 17 residues. V was clipped by 2 bases and J by 9 bases, with 23 bases between them.

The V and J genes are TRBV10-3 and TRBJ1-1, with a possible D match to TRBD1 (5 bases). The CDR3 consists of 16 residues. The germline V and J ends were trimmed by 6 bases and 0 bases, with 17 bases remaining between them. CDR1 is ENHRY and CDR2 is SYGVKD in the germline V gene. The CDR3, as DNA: TGTGCCATCAGCGGGGGTATGGTTGCGCTGAACACTGAAGCTTTCTTT. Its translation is CAISGGMVALNTEAFF.